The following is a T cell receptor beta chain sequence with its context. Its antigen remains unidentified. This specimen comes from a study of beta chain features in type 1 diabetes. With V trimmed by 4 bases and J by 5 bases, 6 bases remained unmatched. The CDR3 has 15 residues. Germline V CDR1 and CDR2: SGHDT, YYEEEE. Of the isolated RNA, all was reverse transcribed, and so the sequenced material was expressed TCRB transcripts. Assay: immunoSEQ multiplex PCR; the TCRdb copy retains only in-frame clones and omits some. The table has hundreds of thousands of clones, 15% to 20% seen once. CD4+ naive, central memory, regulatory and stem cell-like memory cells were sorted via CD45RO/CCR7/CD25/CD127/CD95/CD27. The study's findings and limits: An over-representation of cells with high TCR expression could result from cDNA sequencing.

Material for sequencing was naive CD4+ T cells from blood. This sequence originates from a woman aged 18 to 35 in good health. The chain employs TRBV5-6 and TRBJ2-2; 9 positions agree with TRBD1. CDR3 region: CASSTPGQGTGELFF. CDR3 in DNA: TGTGCCAGCAGCACGCCGGGACAGGGAACCGGGGAGCTGTTTTTT.